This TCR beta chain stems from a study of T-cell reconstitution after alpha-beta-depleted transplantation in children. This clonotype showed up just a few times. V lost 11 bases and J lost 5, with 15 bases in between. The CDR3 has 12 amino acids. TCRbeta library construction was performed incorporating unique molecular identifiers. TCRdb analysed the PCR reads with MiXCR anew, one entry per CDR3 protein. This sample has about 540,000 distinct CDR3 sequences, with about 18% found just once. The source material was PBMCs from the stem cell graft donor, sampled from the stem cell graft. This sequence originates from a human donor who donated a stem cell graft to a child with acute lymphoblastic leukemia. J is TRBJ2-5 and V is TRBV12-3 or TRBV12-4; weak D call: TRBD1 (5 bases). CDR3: CASAQGEETQYF. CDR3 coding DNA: TGTGCCTCAGCTCAGGGTGAGGAGACCCAGTACTTC.